This TCR beta chain was profiled in a study of cytomegalovirus exposure and HLA in healthy donors. V was pared by 6 bases and J by 4 bases, with 12 bases of the junction left unmatched. The CDR3 extends over 16 amino acids. Germline-derived CDR1 and CDR2 are MGHDK and SYGVNS. Primers: 60 Vbeta forward and 13 Jbeta reverse. Original processing notes: An analysis performed later counted around 80 million unique TCR beta chains (roughly 9.9 million of them shared). Profiled with immunoSEQ multiplex PCR; TCRdb holds only in-frame clones, not every one. D and trimming were read from the DNA, whereas the V and J calls and clone size are those reported in that table. This table has about 150,000 clones, just under 80% appearing once. Study-level results: Associated with HLA alleles at 0.05 false discovery rate in a later analysis were around 15,000 TCR beta sequences. Likely technical artifact: a cluster of highly shared sequence variants.

This clone has only one observation. The antigen is not known. The source material was PBMCs. This rearrangement joins TRBV25-1 to TRBJ1-2; 9 bases map to TRBD1. This sequence was found in a woman between 50 and 59 years old in good health and CMV-seropositive. In DNA, the CDR3 is TGTGCCAGCAGCGATGGGATCACAGGGGGCCTCTATGGCTACACCTTC. Amino acids: CASSDGITGGLYGYTF.